These 8 T cell receptor beta chains were sequenced from one sample in a study of spatial heterogeneity in lung cancer. Time point specified: sample taken at primary tumor resection. One entry per CDR3 protein results from TCRdb running MiXCR on the 5' RACE reads. There are fewer than 65,000 distinct CDR3 sequences in the sample; about 5.9% occur only once, and roughly 14% lies in the top ten. The sample here was PBMCs, taken at surgery. The receptors derive from a female donor with early-stage non-small cell lung cancer.

This clonotype appeared a few times. The CDR3 here is CASMKGTGRETQYF. The CDR3 DNA reads TGCGCCAGCATGAAGGGGACAGGGAGAGAGACCCAGTACTTC. This chain uses TRBV5-1 with TRBJ2-5; 9 bases are a match to TRBD1. Trimming took 6 bases from V and 4 from J; bases not matched to a gene: 7. From germline, CDR1 is SGHRS and CDR2 YFSETQ. This CDR3 comprises 14 residues. Drawing the rest from reference TRBV5-1 and TRBJ2-5, the complete variable domain is KAGVTQTPRYLIKTRGQQVTLSCSPISGHRSVSWYQQTPGQGLQFLFEYFSETQRNKGNFPGRFSGRQFSNSRSEMNVSTLELGDSALYLCASMKGTGRETQYFGPGTRLLVL.

This clonotype was seen only a few times. The chain joins TRBV20-1 to TRBJ2-2; TRBD2 matches at 11 bases. The V segment lost 6 bases and the J segment 5 bases; nucleotides outside the gene matches: 5. CDR3 size: 14 residues. CDR1 is DFQATT, CDR2 SNEGSKA, per germline (reference sequence). The CDR3 coding sequence is TGCAGTGCCTCCGGGACTAGCGGTACCGGGGAGCTGTTTTTT. It yields the protein CSASGTSGTGELFF.

This clonotype was detected only a few times. This chain joins TRBV7-2 and TRBJ1-5; D call uncertain. With 2 bases removed from V and 2 bases from J, the gap between germline ends came to 7 bases. The CDR3 totals 14 residues. In germline, CDR1 is SGHTA, CDR2 FQGNSA. The CDR3 DNA reads as TGTGCCAGCAGCTTATCCGACGGCAATCAGCCCCAGCATTTT. Translation: CASSLSDGNQPQHF.

This clonotype came up a few times. The V call is TRBV6-2 or TRBV6-3, the J call TRBJ1-1, with 7 positions matching TRBD1. The CDR3 is 15 residues long. The V and J ends lost 6 bases and 8 bases, in that order; junction bases with no gene match: 15. The germline V gene encodes CDR1 MNHEY and CDR2 SVGEGT. The CDR3 region is CASSLPPTGTSEAFF. The DNA of the CDR3 is TGTGCCAGCAGCCTACCCCCGACAGGGACCTCGGAAGCTTTCTTT.

In DNA, the CDR3 is TGTGCCAGCAGCCCCGACAGCAATAGCAATCAGCCCCAGCATTTT. It encodes CASSPDSNSNQPQHF. The chain employs TRBV5-5 and TRBJ1-5, with a possible D match to TRBD1 (5 bases). The CDR3 length is 15 residues. CDR1 is SGHKS, CDR2 YYEKEE, per germline (reference sequence). V gave up 4 bases and J gave up 0 bases, with 11 bases separating them.

This clonotype was seen repeatedly, ten times or more. V gene TRBV5-6 combines with J gene TRBJ2-2, with TRBD2 matching 7 bases. The CDR3 sequence is 16 residues long. V lost 0 bases to trimming and J lost 5 bases; unmatched junction nucleotides: 7. The germline CDR1 and CDR2 sequences are SGHDT and YYEEEE. In DNA, the CDR3 is TGTGCCAGCAGCTTGGCGGGCGGGAGTAGAACCGGGGAGCTGTTTTTT. Its translation: CASSLAGGSRTGELFF.

This clonotype was counted a few times. This chain joins TRBV29-1 and TRBJ1-2; D is ambiguous. Looked up from germline, CDR1 is SQVTM and CDR2 is ANQGSEA. CDR3 size: 14 residues. Between the trimmed V and J ends, which lost 3 bases and 3 bases, there was a span of 14 bases. CDR3 residues: CSVDSTRTDYGYTF. Here the CDR3 DNA reads TGCAGCGTTGACTCCACCCGGACGGACTATGGCTACACCTTC.

This clonotype was seen a few times. This chain joins TRBV3-1 and TRBJ2-1; 8 nucleotides match TRBD2. This CDR3 spans 15 amino acids. The germline CDR1 and CDR2 sequences are LGHDT and YNNKEL (reference sequence). Trimming cost V 0 bases and J 10 bases; bases outside gene matches: 8. The CDR3: CASSQDGAGVGEQFF. For the CDR3, the DNA is TGTGCCAGCAGCCAAGATGGAGCGGGGGTTGGAGAGCAGTTCTTC.